The 4 T cell receptor beta chains given below trace back to one sample, sequenced in a study of cytomegalovirus exposure and HLA in healthy donors. Primers for the PCR totalled 60 Vbeta and 13 Jbeta. TCRdb's copy holds only in-frame clones and misses some; the assay was immunoSEQ multiplex PCR. The data contain roughly 73,000 clones, about four fifths of them singletons. Source material: PBMCs. The origin of the receptors is a woman aged 50 to 60 in good health and CMV-seronegative.

The chain uses TRBV6-5 and TRBJ1-1; perhaps TRBD1 as D (6 bases). The germline gives CDR1 MNHEY, CDR2 SVGAGI. V was trimmed by 2 bases and J by 6 bases, leaving 10 bases between them. The CDR3 contains 13 residues. The CDR3 DNA reads as TGTGCCAGCAGTTACAACAGGGACGCTGAAGCTTTCTTT. The encoded protein is CASSYNRDAEAFF.

This clone was recorded a few times. This chain uses TRBV7-2 with TRBJ1-2; 10 nucleotides line up with TRBD1. This CDR3 has 16 residues. The V segment lost 6 bases and the J segment 5 bases; nucleotides outside the gene matches: 12. Germline V gives CDR1 SGHTA, CDR2 FQGNSA. CDR3 sequence: CASRKTGGDWLYGYTF. CDR3 sequence (DNA): TGTGCCAGCAGAAAGACAGGGGGCGATTGGCTATATGGCTACACCTTC.

V gene TRBV5-6 combines with J gene TRBJ1-3; TRBD1 matches at 9 bases. Trimming removed 3 bases from V and 3 bases from J; junction bases left unmatched: 4. In germline, CDR1 is SGHDT, CDR2 YYEEEE. CDR3 size: 15 residues. The CDR3 DNA sequence: TGTGCCAGCAGCTCTGACAGGGGGTTTGGAAACACCATATATTTT. It yields the protein CASSSDRGFGNTIYF. Drawing the rest from reference TRBV5-6 and TRBJ1-3, the complete variable domain is DAGVTQSPTHLIKTRGQQVTLRCSPKSGHDTVSWYQQALGQGPQFIFQYYEEEERQRGNFPDRFSGHQFPNYSSELNVNALLLGDSALYLCASSSDRGFGNTIYFGEGSWLTVV.

V usage is TRBV7-8 and J usage is TRBJ2-7, with 7 positions matching TRBD2. Germline-derived CDR1 and CDR2 are SGHVS and FQNEAQ. CDR3 length equals 16 residues. The trim removed 5 bases at V and 2 bases at J, leaving 12 bases unmatched. In DNA, the CDR3 is TGTGCCAGCAGCCAAGGACGGGCTAGCGGTACCTACGAGCAGTACTTC. Protein: CASSQGRASGTYEQYF.